This T cell receptor beta chain was retrieved from a study of blood T cell repertoires in COVID-19. Across the whole study: Samples of COVID-19 (acute and convalescent) were obtained from the United States, Italy and Spain.

Assay used: immunoSEQ multiplex PCR; TCRdb lists only in-frame clones, some missing. The sample includes 200,000 to 250,000 clones, over 60% of them seen just once. Germline-derived CDR1 and CDR2 are LGHDT and YNNKEL (reference sequence). V trimming: 4 bases; J trimming: 3 bases; junction bases outside the gene matches: 13. The CDR3 is made up of 17 amino acids. The specimen sequenced was peripheral blood. The chain couples TRBV3-1 (or the pseudogene TRBV3-2) to TRBJ2-5; 8 nucleotides match TRBD2. The clonotype comes from a woman aged 70-85 years with acute or convalescent COVID-19. CDR3 bases: TGTGCCAGCAGCCCCATTAAGGCGGGGGGCCGAAAAGAGACCCAGTACTTC. Translating gives CASSPIKAGGRKETQYF.